These T cell receptor beta chains were read from a single sample in a study of T cell repertoires in cytomegalovirus infection. The antigens of these receptors remain unknown. TCRdb processed the reads anew with MiXCR; each CDR3 protein has one entry. Among roughly 700,000 distinct CDR3 sequences, roughly 30% were seen once, and the ten largest hold about 18%. The sequenced sample was cultured PBMCs, obtained from culture after CMV antigen stimulation. These receptors all stem from a human donor in good health (CMV status not recorded). Some clones in this sample may be carry-over from other donors' samples. Each CDR3 is given with its conserved first and last residue. D genes are given only for firm matches. Clone size appears in some rows only: once, few, many, or a class for an expanded clone.

CASSLYPGTAYTGELFF,TGTGCCAGCAGCCTATACCCAGGGACTGCCTACACCGGGGAGCTGTTTTTT,TRBJ2-2,TRBV7-2,.,few
CASSPGHWAFF,TGTGCCAGCAGTCCGGGACACTGGGCTTTCTTT,TRBJ1-1,TRBV12-3/TRBV12-4,.,.
CASRSGLSTGELFF,TGTGCCAGCAGATCCGGACTATCCACCGGGGAGCTGTTTTTT,TRBJ2-2,TRBV5-4,.,.
CASAVTFGNTEAFF,TGTGCCAGCGCTGTGACCTTCGGGAACACTGAAGCTTTCTTT,TRBJ1-1,TRBV7-2,.,many
CASSQDFFETAAQFF,TGCGCCAGCAGCCAAGATTTCTTCGAAACTGCCGCGCAGTTCTTC,TRBJ2-1,TRBV4-3,.,medium-sized
CASSRLSTGGNYGYTF,TGCGCCAGCAGCCGTCTATCGACAGGGGGCAACTATGGCTACACCTTC,TRBJ1-2,TRBV4-1,TRBD1,once
CASSTYRDRDKNEQYF,TGTGCCAGTAGTACATACCGGGACAGGGATAAGAACGAGCAGTACTTC,TRBJ2-7,TRBV19,TRBD1,once
CASSPVMVQETQYF,TGCGCCAGCAGCCCGGTTATGGTCCAAGAGACCCAGTACTTC,TRBJ2-5,TRBV5-1,.,few
CASSHPTSSDTQYF,TGTGCCAGCAGTCATCCGACTAGCAGTGATACGCAGTATTTT,TRBJ2-3,TRBV12-3/TRBV12-4,TRBD2,.
CASSQDLDLMNTEAFF,TGTGCCAGCAGCCAAGATCTCGACCTCATGAACACTGAAGCTTTCTTT,TRBJ1-1,TRBV14,.,.
CASSLRVGGPGEQYF,TGTGCCAGCAGCTTACGGGTGGGGGGACCCGGGGAGCAGTACTTC,TRBJ2-7,TRBV7-2,.,.
CASSRPTGLVAITDTQYF,TGTGCCAGCAGCCGCCCCACCGGGTTGGTAGCGATCACAGATACGCAGTATTTT,TRBJ2-3,TRBV5-4,.,.
CASSSTQGLQYF,TGTGCCAGCAGTTCCACCCAGGGACTCCAGTACTTC,TRBJ2-7,TRBV7-2,.,few
CASSQDRGPYGYTF,TGTGCCAGCAGCCAGGACAGGGGCCCGTATGGCTACACCTTC,TRBJ1-2,TRBV6-1,TRBD1,few
CASSQEKGNTIYF,TGCGCCAGCAGCCAAGAAAAGGGAAACACCATATATTTT,TRBJ1-3,TRBV4-3,.,.
CSARVSGANVLTF,TGCAGTGCTAGGGTATCGGGGGCCAACGTCCTGACTTTC,TRBJ2-6,TRBV20-1,.,.
CASSRPQGAGNTIYF,TGTGCCAGCAGCAGACCGCAGGGGGCGGGAAACACCATATATTTT,TRBJ1-3,TRBV7-4,TRBD1,.
CASSSTQNQPQHF,TGTGCCAGCAGCTCGACCCAAAATCAGCCCCAGCATTTT,TRBJ1-5,TRBV7-2,.,many
CASSVVAWGRGYTF,TGTGCCAGCAGTGTCGTCGCGTGGGGCCGTGGCTACACCTTC,TRBJ1-2,TRBV6-6,.,.
CSAPGLALLNEQFF,TGCAGTGCCCCGGGACTAGCCCTTCTCAATGAGCAGTTCTTC,TRBJ2-1,TRBV20-1,TRBD2,.
CSARGPNTGELFF,TGCAGTGCTAGAGGACCGAACACCGGGGAGCTGTTTTTT,TRBJ2-2,TRBV20-1,.,few
CASRLSGHAEKYF,TGTGCCAGCAGACTCTCGGGACACGCGGAGAAGTACTTC,TRBJ2-7,TRBV12-3/TRBV12-4,.,.
CASRGQAGELFF,TGTGCCAGCAGGGGGCAGGCCGGGGAGCTGTTTTTT,TRBJ2-2,TRBV6-6,.,.
CSATRLAGSYEQYF,TGCAGTGCTACACGACTAGCGGGGTCCTACGAGCAGTACTTC,TRBJ2-7,TRBV20-1,TRBD2,.
CASSYPRGLAGETQYF,TGTGCCAGCAGTTACCCGAGGGGACTAGCAGGAGAGACCCAGTACTTC,TRBJ2-5,TRBV6-5,TRBD2,few
CASSLVVIDTQYF,TGTGCCAGCAGCTTAGTAGTCATTGATACGCAGTATTTT,TRBJ2-3,TRBV7-6,.,few
CSASPGTEAFF,TGCAGTGCTAGTCCCGGCACTGAAGCTTTCTTT,TRBJ1-1,TRBV20-1,.,once